The table lists the clone carrying this TCR beta chain with many counts. The antigen remains unidentified. Only healthy Caucasians were enrolled as donors. The sample comes from a study of identical twins. A universal primer binding site was introduced by template switching. The final cDNA contained unique molecular identifiers. TCRdb analysed the 5' RACE reads with MiXCR anew, one entry per CDR3 protein. The sample yields approximately 690,000 distinct CDR3 sequences, around 5.7% seen once. Study conclusions and caveats: Models, which agreed with sharing between unrelated individuals, nonetheless underestimated the out-of-frame TCR alpha sharing seen in monozygotic twins. Carriage of fewer insertions was seen in abundant cord blood beta clonotypes, whereas memory repertoires showed none.

The V end was cut by 0 bases, the J end by 9 bases, with 18 bases between. The CDR3 extends over 16 amino acids. The germline gives CDR1 SGHTA, CDR2 FQGNSA. The sequence was collected from a man aged 18 to 30 in good health. The sample was naive T cells sorted from blood. This chain uses TRBV7-2 with TRBJ2-1; TRBD1 is a possible D gene (6 bases). The CDR3 spells CASSLAGAGVISEQFF. The CDR3 DNA follows: TGTGCCAGCAGCTTAGCGGGCGCAGGGGTAATCAGTGAGCAGTTCTTC.